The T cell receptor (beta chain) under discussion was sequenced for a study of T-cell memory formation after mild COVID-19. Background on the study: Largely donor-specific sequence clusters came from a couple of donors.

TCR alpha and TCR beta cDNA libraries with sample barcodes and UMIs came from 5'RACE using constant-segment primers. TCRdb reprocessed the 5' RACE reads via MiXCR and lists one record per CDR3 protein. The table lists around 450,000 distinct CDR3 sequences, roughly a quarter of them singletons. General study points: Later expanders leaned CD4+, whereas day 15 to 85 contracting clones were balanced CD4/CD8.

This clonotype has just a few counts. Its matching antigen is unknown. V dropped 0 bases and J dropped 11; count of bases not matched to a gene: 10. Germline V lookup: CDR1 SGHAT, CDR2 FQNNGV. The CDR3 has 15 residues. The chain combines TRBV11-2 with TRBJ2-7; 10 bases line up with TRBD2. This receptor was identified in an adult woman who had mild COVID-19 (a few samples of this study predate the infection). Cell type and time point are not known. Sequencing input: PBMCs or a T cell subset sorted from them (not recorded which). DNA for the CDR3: TGTGCCAGCAGCTTAGAGGCTAGCGGGAGCGGTAGGAAGTACTTC. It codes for CASSLEASGSGRKYF.